This T cell receptor beta chain comes out of a study of blood T cell repertoires in COVID-19 (TCRdb year 2020). Describing the broader study: The collaborator samples originated in the United States, Italy and Spain and spanned the acute and convalescent phases of COVID-19. The prospective study material was composed of cDNA or gDNA derived from T cells, B-cell-depleted T cells, or PBMCs. Subjects who had been exposed to COVID-19, were actively infected with it, or had recovered from it provided the deeply sampled blood TCRbeta repertoires that made up the dataset. A freely available public database, intended as a resource for researchers studying the immune response to SARS-CoV-2, is where the repertoires were released. Samples were obtained from the ongoing ImmuneRACE study (first 160 participants) and from over 1,000 subjects provided by 6 global collaborators. Sample metadata almost always included a de-identified subject ID, COVID-19 status, age in years and sex. HLA class I and class II types, where available, came from metadata supplied by the sample provider rather than from assay-based typing. Beyond this particular receptor, the publication reports: How much clinical and demographic metadata was included differed by source and by participant, and the metadata was provided uncurated.

TCRbeta CDR3 regions were amplified from genomic DNA by means of the immunoSEQ Assay, a bias-controlled multiplex PCR. The study's processing was this. The number of nucleated cells in each sample was estimated from the amplification of reference gene primers within the assay. Sequence reads were collapsed and filtered to measure the absolute abundance of every unique TCRbeta CDR3 rearrangement. For each sample, productive Simpson clonality was calculated as the square root of Simpson's diversity index over productive rearrangements. TCRdb took this table from immuneACCESS and kept in-frame rearrangements with V and J called. Such tables lack part of the clones; where checked against another copy, unresolved V genes explain under half of the gap, and the rest is unexplained. For V, J and clone size, that table is used; D and trimming come from the DNA. The sample includes some 320,000 clones, with about 90% observed a single time. About 5.2% of the sample comes from the top ten.

Regarding this clone: The specificity of this receptor is unknown. No much larger clone is present one base from it, and per-base qualities are unavailable.

In the prospective study, participants were roughly 18 to 100 years old, resided in 20 to 30 geographic areas of the United States, and were enrolled through a virtual design. In the prospective study, participants were assigned to cohorts based on the clinical history participants reported in a screening survey and a study questionnaire. For ImmuneRACE Cohort 3, a participant was defined as recovered based on two consecutive negative NP/OP PCR tests, clearance by a healthcare professional, or resolution of symptoms. In the prospective study, mobile phlebotomists collected whole blood, serum and a nasopharyngeal or oropharyngeal swab from each participant. Over an approximately 2-month period, participants in the prospective study had the option of providing additional blood draws and questionnaires. Prospective study blood samples were shipped either frozen or at room temperature before DNA extraction.

The TCR sequence derives from a woman under 40 who had recovered from COVID-19. Material: PBMCs or T cells enriched from blood (not recorded which).

The bases read TGTGCCAGCAGTCTACGGGACAGCCCCCTGACCTTC. The encoded protein is CASSLRDSPLTF. Recombination linked TRBV27 to TRBJ1-2; TRBD1 fits 7 bases in the junction. Germline trimming: 5 bases from V, 14 bases from J; junction bases outside gene matches: 11. Reading from cysteine to phenylalanine, the CDR3 counts 12 amino acids. Only the CDR3 part of the read is kept: 36 bases, read in frame from the first base. As encoded in the germline V gene (reference sequence), CDR1 is MNHEY while CDR2 is SMNVEV.